This T cell receptor beta chain was recovered during a study of shared clonotypes between healthy human individuals. Broader study findings: Compared with memory subsets, naive subsets generally had larger estimated richness.

CD4+ cells underwent separation, giving CD45RA+ naive and CD45RA-negative memory subsets. Comment on this clone: What it binds is not known. Other DNA sequences of this sample code for an identical CDR3.

Sorted-subset replicate PCRs used about 180 ng DNA, approximately 30,000 T cell genomes. Assay used: immunoSEQ multiplex PCR; TCRdb lists only in-frame clones, some missing. The table includes around 2.5 million clones, more than 85% detected once. The sequenced material came from naive CD4+ T cells from PBMCs. Sample subset: CD45RA+ positively selected. This TCR came from a man younger than 30 in good health. Some clones in this sample may be carry-over from other donors' samples.

The CDR3 nucleotides read TGTGCCAGCAGCCCCCGGGGAGAGGGACAGCCCCAGCATTTT. It specifies CASSPRGEGQPQHF. The chain recombines TRBV9 with TRBJ1-5, with unresolved D. The CDR3 is 14 amino acids. The V gene's germline CDR1 is SGDLS and CDR2 YYNGEE. Deletions cut 4 bases from V and 7 bases from J, with 15 bases between. Using reference TRBV9 and TRBJ1-5 for the parts outside the CDR3, the full variable domain is DSGVTQTPKHLITATGQRVTLRCSPRSGDLSVYWYQQSLDQGLQFLIQYYNGEERAKGNILERFSAQQFPDLHSELNLSSLELGDSALYFCASSPRGEGQPQHFGDGTRLSIL.